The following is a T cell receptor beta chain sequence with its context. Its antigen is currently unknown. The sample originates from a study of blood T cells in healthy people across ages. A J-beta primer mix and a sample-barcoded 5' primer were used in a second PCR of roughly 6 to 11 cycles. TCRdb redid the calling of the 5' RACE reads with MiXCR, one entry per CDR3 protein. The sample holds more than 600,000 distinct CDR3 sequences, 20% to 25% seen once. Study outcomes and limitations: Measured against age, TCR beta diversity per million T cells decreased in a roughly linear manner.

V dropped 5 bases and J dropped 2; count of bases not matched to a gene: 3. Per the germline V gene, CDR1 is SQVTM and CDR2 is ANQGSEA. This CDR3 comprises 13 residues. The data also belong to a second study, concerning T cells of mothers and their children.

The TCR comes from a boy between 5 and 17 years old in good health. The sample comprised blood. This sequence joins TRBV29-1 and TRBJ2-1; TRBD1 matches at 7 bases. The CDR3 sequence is CSVNRGPYNEQFF. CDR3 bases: TGCAGCGTTAACAGGGGCCCCTACAATGAGCAGTTCTTC.